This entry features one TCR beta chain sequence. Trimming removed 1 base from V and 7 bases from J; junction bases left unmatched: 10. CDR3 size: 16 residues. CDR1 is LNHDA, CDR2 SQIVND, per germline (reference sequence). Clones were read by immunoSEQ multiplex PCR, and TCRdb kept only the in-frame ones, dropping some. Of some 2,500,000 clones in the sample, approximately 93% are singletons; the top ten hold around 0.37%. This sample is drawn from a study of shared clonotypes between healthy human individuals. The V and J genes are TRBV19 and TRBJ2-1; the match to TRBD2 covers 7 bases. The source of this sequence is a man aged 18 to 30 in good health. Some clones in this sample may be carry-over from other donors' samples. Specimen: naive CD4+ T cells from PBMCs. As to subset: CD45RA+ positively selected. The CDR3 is CASSIGRLASGNEQFF. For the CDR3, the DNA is TGTGCCAGTAGTATAGGGCGACTAGCCTCCGGGAATGAGCAGTTCTTC.